Listed here are 30 T cell receptor beta chains from one sample, sequenced in a study of T cells in Graves' hyperthyroidism and ophthalmopathy. Regions amplified from RNA transcripts were the TCR beta CDR3 regions. During a first-round RT-PCR of the TCR CDR3, the HTBI primer set was used. Each CDR3 protein gets one entry after TCRdb re-called the multiplex PCR reads with MiXCR. The profile shows 600,000 to 700,000 distinct CDR3 sequences, around 15% of them singletons. What was sequenced was blood. The receptors were gathered from a woman between 35 and 50 years old with Graves' ophthalmopathy.

V usage is TRBV5-1 and J usage is TRBJ2-5, with 9 bases matching TRBD2. Per germline, CDR1 SGHRS and CDR2 YFSETQ. The trim removed 3 bases at V and 4 bases at J, leaving 4 bases unmatched. The CDR3 totals 14 residues. CDR3 sequence (DNA): TGCGCCAGCAGCTCCACGGGACTAGCAGAGACCCAGTACTTC. Its translation is CASSSTGLAETQYF.

The rearrangement links TRBV19 to TRBJ2-7; D perhaps matches TRBD1 (6 bases). CDR1 and CDR2 (germline): LNHDA, SQIVND (reference sequence). The CDR3 has 16 residues. Between the trimmed V and J ends, which lost 9 bases and 1 base, there was a span of 22 bases. DNA of the CDR3: TGTGCCAGCCGAACCGCGACAGGACTTGGGTCCTACGAGCAGTACTTC. Protein: CASRTATGLGSYEQYF.

This clonotype was picked up a small number of times. The chain links TRBV7-9 to TRBJ2-1; 7 bases align to TRBD2. The CDR3 covers 17 residues. Germline-derived CDR1 and CDR2 are SEHNR and FQNEAQ (reference sequence). The V gene end was trimmed by 4 bases and the J gene end by 2 bases; junction bases not matched to a gene: 11. In nucleotides, the CDR3 is TGTGCCAGCAGCTCAGGCGGTGCGGGAGACACCTACAATGAGCAGTTCTTC. As protein: CASSSGGAGDTYNEQFF.

This clonotype has at least ten counts. This rearrangement joins TRBV5-4 to TRBJ2-7; 9 positions agree with TRBD1. Unmatched junction bases numbered 6, after V lost 0 bases and J lost 2 bases. The germline CDR1 and CDR2 sequences are SGHNT and YYREEE (reference sequence). The length of the CDR3 is 16 residues. The CDR3 loop is CASSLGRGTGTYEQYF. DNA of the CDR3: TGTGCCAGCAGCTTGGGAAGGGGGACAGGGACCTACGAGCAGTACTTC. Full variable domain (rest looked up from reference TRBV5-4 and TRBJ2-7): ETGVTQSPTHLIKTRGQQVTLRCSSQSGHNTVSWYQQALGQGPQFIFQYYREEENGRGNFPPRFSGLQFPNYSSELNVNALELDDSALYLCASSLGRGTGTYEQYFGPGTRLTVT.

This clonotype occurred many times. The chain is built from TRBV27 and TRBJ2-7; D is possibly TRBD1 or TRBD2 (5 bases each). The CDR3 totals 14 residues. V lost 6 bases and J lost 4, with 16 bases in between. Germline CDR1 reads MNHEY; CDR2 reads SMNVEV (reference sequence). CDR3 bases: TGTGCCAGCAGCCCCGGGGCGGCGAATTACGAGCAGTACTTC. It is translated as CASSPGAANYEQYF.

DNA of the CDR3: TGTGCCAGCAGCCCCGGGTCGGACGAGCAGTACTTC. It encodes CASSPGSDEQYF. The genes are TRBV3-1 and TRBJ2-7, with unresolved D. Deletions cut 4 bases from V and 5 bases from J, with 9 bases between. CDR3 length: 12 amino acids. CDR1 is LGHDT, CDR2 YNNKEL, per germline (reference sequence).

This clonotype was recorded many times. The V and J genes are TRBV19 and TRBJ2-2, with 8 positions matching TRBD1. Germline V CDR1 and CDR2: LNHDA, SQIVND (reference sequence). CDR3 length equals 16 residues. Germline trimming cut 6 bases from V and 2 bases from J; bases unmatched to any gene: 8. CDR3 sequence reads: CASSGTGRRNTGELFF. CDR3 DNA: TGTGCCAGTAGCGGGACAGGCCGCCGAAACACCGGGGAGCTGTTTTTT.

This clonotype was observed many times. J is TRBJ2-7 and V is TRBV11-2; possibly TRBD2 for D (5 bases). The CDR3 is 14 residues long. From germline, CDR1 is SGHAT and CDR2 FQNNGV. V was cut by 5 bases and J by 1 base, with 12 bases left in between. The DNA of the CDR3 is TGTGCCAGCAGCGAGCGGACCCAATCCTACGAGCAGTACTTC. It specifies CASSERTQSYEQYF.

This clonotype was found many times. This chain uses TRBV19 with TRBJ1-2, with a tentative D call TRBD1 (6 bases). Trimming shortened V by 0 bases and J by 0 bases, and 11 bases separated the two germline ends. Germline CDR1 reads LNHDA; CDR2 reads SQIVND (reference sequence). This CDR3 is 16 amino acids long. For the CDR3, the DNA is TGTGCCAGTAGTATAGATCGAGGGGGAACTAACTATGGCTACACCTTC. It yields the protein CASSIDRGGTNYGYTF.

J is TRBJ2-2 and V is TRBV10-1, with 7 bases identical to TRBD1. CDR1 is WNHNN and CDR2 is SYGVQD in the germline V gene (reference sequence). With V trimmed by 5 bases and J by 0 bases, 9 bases remained unmatched. This CDR3 is built from 17 residues. The CDR3 region has the DNA TGCGCCAGCAGTCGATCAGACAGGGACCCGAACACCGGGGAGCTGTTTTTT. Its protein is CASSRSDRDPNTGELFF.

The table lists this clonotype with many counts. This chain links TRBV28 with TRBJ1-2; D is possibly TRBD1 (5 bases). In germline, CDR1 is MDHEN, CDR2 SYDVKM. Between the trimmed V and J ends, which lost 7 bases and 4 bases, there was a span of 13 bases. The CDR3 is made up of 13 amino acids. In DNA form, the CDR3 reads TGTGCCAGCATATCGCAGGGAAGCTATGGCTACACCTTC. Its translation: CASISQGSYGYTF.

In this sample, this clonotype turned up many times. This sequence joins TRBV19 and TRBJ1-5, with no clear D. Trimming took off 2 bases at V and 3 bases at J, with 11 bases between the two ends. Germline V gives CDR1 LNHDA, CDR2 SQIVND (reference sequence). The CDR3 length is 15 residues. The CDR3: CASSIPRRPNQPQHF. In DNA form, the CDR3 reads TGTGCCAGTAGTATACCCAGGCGACCCAATCAGCCCCAGCATTTT.

The sample holds many counts of this clonotype. The CDR3 DNA is TGTGCCAGCAGTGAGAAGGGGGTCGGAACCTACGAGCAGTACTTC. Translated: CASSEKGVGTYEQYF. The chain uses TRBV2 and TRBJ2-7, with a weak D call TRBD1 (6 bases). V was pared by 3 bases and J by 2 bases, with 14 bases between. Germline CDR1 and CDR2: SNHLY and FYNNEI. The CDR3 consists of 15 residues.

The V and J genes are TRBV20-1 and TRBJ2-7; perhaps TRBD1 as D (6 bases). Germline V gene sequence: CDR1 DFQATT, CDR2 SNEGSKA (reference sequence). With 0 bases removed from V and 2 bases from J, the gap between germline ends came to 17 bases. This CDR3 is built from 16 residues. This CDR3 reads CSARDSARGITYEQYF. CDR3 coding DNA: TGCAGTGCTAGAGATAGCGCGAGGGGGATTACCTACGAGCAGTACTTC.

The chain carries TRBV10-2 and TRBJ2-1; D perhaps matches TRBD2 (6 bases). Germline V CDR1 and CDR2: WSHSY, SAAADI. This CDR3 comprises 14 residues. Trimming pared 6 bases from V and 3 bases from J, leaving 12 bases between. The CDR3 DNA reads TGCGCCAGCAGGAGGACTACCTACTACAATGAGCAGTTCTTC. It yields the protein CASRRTTYYNEQFF.

V is TRBV4-2 and J is TRBJ2-7; D is possibly TRBD2 (5 bases). The CDR3 consists of 14 residues. The V gene's germline CDR1 is LGHNA and CDR2 YNFKEQ. V was trimmed by 0 bases and J by 3 bases, leaving 9 bases between them. This CDR3 is CASSQEEGSYEQYF. CDR3 nucleotides: TGTGCCAGCAGCCAAGAAGAGGGAAGCTACGAGCAGTACTTC.

This clonotype was seen many times. The chain joins TRBV3-1 to TRBJ1-5; D not resolved. The V end lost 1 base, the J end lost 5 bases, and 6 bases lay between the germline ends. The germline gives CDR1 LGHDT, CDR2 YNNKEL (reference sequence). The CDR3 length is 13 residues. CDR3 region: CASSQAGDQPQHF. CDR3 in DNA: TGTGCCAGCAGCCAAGCTGGGGATCAGCCCCAGCATTTT. Looking up the rest from reference TRBV3-1 and TRBJ1-5 gives the full variable domain: DTAVSQTPKYLVTQMGNDKSIKCEQNLGHDTMYWYKQDSKKFLKIMFSYNNKELIINETVPNRFSPKSPDKAHLNLHINSLELGDSAVYFCASSQAGDQPQHFGDGTRLSIL.

This clonotype was counted ten times or more. V gene TRBV28 combines with J gene TRBJ1-3; D gene ambiguous. Germline V CDR1 and CDR2: MDHEN, SYDVKM. Deletions cut 4 bases from V and 4 bases from J, with 14 bases between. The CDR3 contains 15 residues. The CDR3 here is CASSSPLSWGNTIYF. DNA of the CDR3: TGTGCCAGCAGTTCGCCTCTCTCATGGGGAAACACCATATATTTT.

This clonotype was observed at least ten times. J is TRBJ1-6 and V is TRBV27; no clear D gene. The CDR3 extends over 16 amino acids. With 2 bases removed from V and 0 bases from J, the gap between germline ends came to 8 bases. Germline loops: CDR1 MNHEY, CDR2 SMNVEV (reference sequence). The DNA for the CDR3 is TGTGCCAGCAGTTTAGTGGGCAGCTCCTATAATTCACCCCTCCACTTT. It encodes CASSLVGSSYNSPLHF.

This clonotype occurred a few times. The rearrangement joins TRBV20-1 to TRBJ2-7; possibly TRBD2 for D (6 bases). This CDR3 comprises 13 residues. Trimming took 3 bases from V and 0 from J, leaving 9 bases between them. The V gene's germline CDR1 is DFQATT and CDR2 SNEGSKA (reference sequence). The CDR3 DNA reads as TGCAGTGCTAGTGGGAGGCGCTCCTACGAGCAGTACTTC. Translated: CSASGRRSYEQYF.

This clonotype has at least ten counts. This rearrangement joins TRBV6-1 to TRBJ1-1; the D is unclear. Germline V gives CDR1 MNHNS, CDR2 SASEGT. Between the trimmed V and J ends, which lost 8 bases and 4 bases, there was a span of 11 bases. This CDR3 comprises 12 residues. CDR3 DNA sequence: TGTGCCAGCGACGATTTGACCACTGAAGCTTTCTTT. Residues: CASDDLTTEAFF.

This clonotype was recorded at least ten times. The rearrangement joins TRBV11-1 to TRBJ2-7, with 12 bases fitting TRBD1. Germline V gene lookup returns CDR1 SGHAT and CDR2 FQDESV (reference sequence). J was trimmed by 2 bases and V by 6 bases; bases with no gene match: 17. This CDR3 contains 19 residues. CDR3: CASSSPGQGATDVPYEQYF. The DNA for the CDR3 is TGTGCCAGCAGTTCACCGGGACAGGGGGCGACCGATGTCCCCTACGAGCAGTACTTC.

This clonotype was seen only a few times. For the CDR3, the DNA is TGTGCCAGCAGTAAACCTCCGGGACAGGGTGGAAAGTTCCGCACAGATACGCAGTATTTT. The encoded protein is CASSKPPGQGGKFRTDTQYF. V usage is TRBV28 and J usage is TRBJ2-3, with TRBD1 identical over 9 bases. This CDR3 region has 20 residues. V was clipped by 5 bases and J by 1 base; unmatched bases: 19. In germline, CDR1 is MDHEN, CDR2 SYDVKM.

This clonotype was counted ten times or more. The genes are TRBV28 and TRBJ2-7; no reliable D call. This CDR3 is built from 13 residues. Germline values: CDR1 MDHEN, CDR2 SYDVKM. V shed 5 bases and J shed 1 base, with 9 bases lying between them. CDR3 in DNA: TGTGCCAGCAGTACGGTAGGGTCCTACGAGCAGTACTTC. Protein: CASSTVGSYEQYF.

This clonotype was detected ten times or more. The chain couples TRBV28 to TRBJ1-2, with D possibly being TRBD1 (6 bases). Germline V gene lookup returns CDR1 MDHEN and CDR2 SYDVKM. Trimming pared 5 bases from V and 3 bases from J, leaving 10 bases between. This CDR3 contains 13 residues. The CDR3 DNA sequence: TGTGCCAGCAGTAGAACAGGGTACTATGGCTACACCTTC. This codes for CASSRTGYYGYTF.

This clonotype was detected ten times or more. The chain couples TRBV6-5 to TRBJ1-2; D gene ambiguous. Germline V gives CDR1 MNHEY, CDR2 SVGAGI. The V end lost 1 base, the J end lost 4 bases, and 16 bases lay between the germline ends. This CDR3 has 16 residues. CDR3 sequence: CASSYLQNTHSYGYTF. The DNA of the CDR3 is TGTGCCAGCAGTTACTTACAGAATACCCATTCCTATGGCTACACCTTC.

This clonotype was observed many times. The CDR3 bases are TGTGCCAGCATTAATGACAGGGACAATCAGCCCCAGCATTTT. Translation gives CASINDRDNQPQHF. The chain employs TRBV12-3 or TRBV12-4 and TRBJ1-5, with 7 bases matching TRBD1. The V segment lost 7 bases and the J segment 3 bases; nucleotides outside the gene matches: 6. There are 14 residues in the CDR3.

There are many counts of this clonotype. The chain employs TRBV27 and TRBJ2-5; D gene ambiguous. The CDR3 is 13 amino acids. Germline loops: CDR1 MNHEY, CDR2 SMNVEV (reference sequence). Trimming removed 0 bases from V and 5 bases from J, with 7 bases in between. CDR3 sequence (DNA): TGTGCCAGCAGTTTATCCCAAGGGGAGACCCAGTACTTC. Amino acids: CASSLSQGETQYF.

The V gene is TRBV5-1, the J gene TRBJ2-2, with a weak D call TRBD1 (5 bases). The CDR3 sequence is 16 residues long. CDR1 is SGHRS and CDR2 is YFSETQ in the germline V gene. V lost 0 bases and J lost 0, with 9 bases in between. As DNA, the CDR3 is TGCGCCAGCAGCTTGGAGGGGCCCGCGAACACCGGGGAGCTGTTTTTT. Translated, it gives CASSLEGPANTGELFF.

Written as DNA, the CDR3 is TGTGCCAGTAGTCCACGCCCGGTCACCGGGGAGCTGTTTTTT. This encodes CASSPRPVTGELFF. The chain recombines TRBV19 with TRBJ2-2; D is undetermined. Germline assignment: CDR1 LNHDA and CDR2 SQIVND (reference sequence). V shed 5 bases and J shed 4 bases, with 11 bases lying between them. This CDR3 is 14 amino acids long.